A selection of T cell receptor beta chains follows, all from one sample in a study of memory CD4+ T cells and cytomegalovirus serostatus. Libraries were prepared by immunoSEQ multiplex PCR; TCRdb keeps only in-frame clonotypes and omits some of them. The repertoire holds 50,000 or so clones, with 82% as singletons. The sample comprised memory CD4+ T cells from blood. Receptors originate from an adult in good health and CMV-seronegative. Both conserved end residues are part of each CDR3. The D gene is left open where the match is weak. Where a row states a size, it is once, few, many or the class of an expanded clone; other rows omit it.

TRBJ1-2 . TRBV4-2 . CASSQREGGDYGYTF TGTGCCAGCAGCCAACGCGAGGGAGGTGACTATGGCTACACCTTC
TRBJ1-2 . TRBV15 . CATSRERVGEGYTF TGTGCCACCAGCAGGGAACGGGTTGGGGAGGGCTACACCTTC
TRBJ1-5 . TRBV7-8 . CASSPRQDSNQPQHF TGTGCCAGCAGCCCCCGACAGGATAGCAATCAGCCCCAGCATTTT
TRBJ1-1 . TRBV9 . CASSVETGTEAFF TGTGCCAGCAGCGTAGAGACGGGGACTGAAGCTTTCTTT
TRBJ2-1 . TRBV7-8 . CASSARRIDNEQFF TGTGCCAGCAGCGCCCGACGGATAGATAATGAGCAGTTCTTC
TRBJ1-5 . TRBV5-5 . CASSLSSGPNQPQHF TGTGCCAGCAGCTTGTCGTCGGGTCCCAATCAGCCCCAGCATTTT
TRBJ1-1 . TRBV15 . CATSRNGGENTEAFF TGTGCCACCAGCAGGAATGGGGGGGAGAACACTGAAGCTTTCTTT
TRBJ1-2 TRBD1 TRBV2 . CASRPGQGKLGYTF TGTGCCAGCAGACCCGGACAGGGGAAACTTGGCTACACCTTC
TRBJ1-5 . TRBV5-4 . CASSLQGGNQPQHF TGTGCCAGCAGCTTGCAGGGCGGCAATCAGCCCCAGCATTTT
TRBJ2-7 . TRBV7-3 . CASSPSVFAEQYF TGTGCCAGCAGCCCCTCCGTCTTTGCCGAGCAGTACTTC
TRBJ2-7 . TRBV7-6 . CASSLASGAYEQYF TGTGCCAGCAGCTTAGCCTCAGGGGCCTACGAGCAGTACTTC
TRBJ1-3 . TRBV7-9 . CASSPARGGRRAGNTIYF TGTGCCAGCAGTCCCGCCCGGGGGGGAAGAAGGGCTGGAAACACCATATATTTT
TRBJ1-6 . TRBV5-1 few CASSMTENSPLHF TGCGCCAGCAGCATGACGGAAAATTCACCCCTCCACTTT